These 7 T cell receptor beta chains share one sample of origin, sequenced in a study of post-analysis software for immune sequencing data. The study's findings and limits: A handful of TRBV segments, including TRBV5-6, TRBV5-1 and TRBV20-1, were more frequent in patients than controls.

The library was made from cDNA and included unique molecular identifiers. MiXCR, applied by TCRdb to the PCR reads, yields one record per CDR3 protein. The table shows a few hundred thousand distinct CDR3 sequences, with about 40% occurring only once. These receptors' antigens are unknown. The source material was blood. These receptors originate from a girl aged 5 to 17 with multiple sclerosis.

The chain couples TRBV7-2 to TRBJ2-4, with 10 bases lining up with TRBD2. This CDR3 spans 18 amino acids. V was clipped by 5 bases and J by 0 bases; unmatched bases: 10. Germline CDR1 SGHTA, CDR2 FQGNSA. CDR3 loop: CASSKGSGGNGAKNIQYF. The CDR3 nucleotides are TGTGCCAGCAGCAAAGGTAGCGGGGGGAACGGAGCCAAAAACATTCAGTACTTC.

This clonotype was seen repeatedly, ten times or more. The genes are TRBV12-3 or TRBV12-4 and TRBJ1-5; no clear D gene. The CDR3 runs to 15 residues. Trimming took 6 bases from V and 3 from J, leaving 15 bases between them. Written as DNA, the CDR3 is TGTGCCAGCAGGTCCGGTGGTGGGTCCAATCAGCCCCAGCATTTT. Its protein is CASRSGGGSNQPQHF.

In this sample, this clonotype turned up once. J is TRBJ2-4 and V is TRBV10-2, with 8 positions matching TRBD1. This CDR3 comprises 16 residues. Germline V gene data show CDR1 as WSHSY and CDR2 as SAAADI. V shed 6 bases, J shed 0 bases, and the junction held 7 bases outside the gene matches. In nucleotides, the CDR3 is TGCGCCAGCAGGGGACAGGACCGACTAGCCAAAAACATTCAGTACTTC. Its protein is CASRGQDRLAKNIQYF.

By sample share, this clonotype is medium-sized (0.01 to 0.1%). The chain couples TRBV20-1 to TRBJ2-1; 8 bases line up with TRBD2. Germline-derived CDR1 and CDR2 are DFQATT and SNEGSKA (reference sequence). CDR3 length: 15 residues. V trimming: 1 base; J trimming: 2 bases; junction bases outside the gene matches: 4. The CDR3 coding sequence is TGCAGTGCTAGAGCAGCGGGGGCCCCCTACAATGAGCAGTTCTTC. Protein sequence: CSARAAGAPYNEQFF.

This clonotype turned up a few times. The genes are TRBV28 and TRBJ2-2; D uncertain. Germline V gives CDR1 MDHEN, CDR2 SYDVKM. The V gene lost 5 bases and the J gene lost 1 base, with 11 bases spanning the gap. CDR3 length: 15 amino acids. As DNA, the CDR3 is TGTGCCAGCAGTCTTCTAAGGGTGAACACCGGGGAGCTGTTTTTT. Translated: CASSLLRVNTGELFF.

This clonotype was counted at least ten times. CDR3 residues: CSVGADRNQPQHF. The CDR3 DNA reads as TGCAGCGTTGGGGCAGACCGCAATCAGCCCCAGCATTTT. V and J are TRBV29-1 and TRBJ1-5, with D unresolved. The CDR3 runs to 13 residues. V dropped 4 bases and J dropped 2 bases, with 9 bases sitting between them. CDR1 SQVTM and CDR2 ANQGSEA come from the germline V gene.

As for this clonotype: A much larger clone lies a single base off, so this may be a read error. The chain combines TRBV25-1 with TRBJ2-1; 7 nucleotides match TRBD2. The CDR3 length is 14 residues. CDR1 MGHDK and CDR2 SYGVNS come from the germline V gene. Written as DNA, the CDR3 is TGTGCCAGCCGGCGGGGGACCGACTACAATGGGCAGTTCTTC. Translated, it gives CASRRGTDYNGQFF.